This T cell receptor (beta chain) was documented in a study of molecular identifiers for immune sequencing clone quantification. J lost 5 bases, V lost 5 bases, and 10 bases had no gene match. Germline-derived CDR1 and CDR2 are SEHNR and FQNEAQ (reference sequence). The CDR3 has 15 residues. This clonotype was detected ten times or more. TCRdb re-derived calls from the PCR reads in MiXCR, one entry per CDR3 protein. Of 490,000 or so distinct CDR3 sequences listed, 20% to 25% are singletons. The sample comprised naive CD8+ T cells from blood, with Jurkat cell RNA spiked in. Subset meaning: FACS-sorted CD8+CD4-CCR7+CD45RA+ naive T cells. The origin of this receptor is a human donor in good health. Some libraries in this study had Jurkat cell RNA spiked in. The gene calls are TRBV7-9 and TRBJ1-1; TRBD1 agrees at 8 bases. The CDR3 region is CASSPRQGSWTEAFF. For the CDR3, the DNA is TGTGCCAGCAGCCCGCGACAGGGGTCGTGGACTGAAGCTTTCTTT. Full variable domain (outside the CDR3, taken from reference TRBV7-9 and TRBJ1-1): DTGVSQNPRHKITKRGQNVTFRCDPISEHNRLYWYRQTLGQGPEFLTYFQNEAQLEKSRLLSDRFSAERPKGSFSTLEIQRTEQGDSAMYLCASSPRQGSWTEAFFGQGTRLTVV.